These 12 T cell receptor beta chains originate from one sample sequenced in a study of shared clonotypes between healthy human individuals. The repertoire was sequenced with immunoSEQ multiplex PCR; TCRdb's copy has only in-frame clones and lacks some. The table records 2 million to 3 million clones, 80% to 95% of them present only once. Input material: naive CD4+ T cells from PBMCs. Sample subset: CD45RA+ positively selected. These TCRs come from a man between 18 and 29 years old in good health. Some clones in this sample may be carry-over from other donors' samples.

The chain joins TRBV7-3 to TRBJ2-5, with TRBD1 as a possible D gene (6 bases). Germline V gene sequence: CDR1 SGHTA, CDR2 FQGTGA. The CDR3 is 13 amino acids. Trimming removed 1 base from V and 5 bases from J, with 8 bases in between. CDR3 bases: TGTGCCAGCAGCTTAAGTCAGGGGGAGACCCAGTACTTC. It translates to CASSLSQGETQYF.

The CDR3 nucleotides read TGTGCCAGCAGTAACCGACAGGGCCGGACCGGGGAGCTGTTTTTT. This sequence encodes CASSNRQGRTGELFF. The V call is TRBV6-5, the J call TRBJ2-2; 7 bases match TRBD1. V lost 5 bases, J lost 5 bases, and 8 bases stayed unmatched. This CDR3 region has 15 residues. CDR1 and CDR2 from the germline V gene are MNHEY and SVGAGI.

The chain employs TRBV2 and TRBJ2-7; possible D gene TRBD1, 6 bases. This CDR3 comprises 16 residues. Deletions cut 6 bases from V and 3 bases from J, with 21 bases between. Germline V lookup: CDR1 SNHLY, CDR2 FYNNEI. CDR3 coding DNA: TGTGCCAGCAGCTCAAGTCCCGGGACACCCCTCTACGAGCAGTACTTC. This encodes CASSSSPGTPLYEQYF.

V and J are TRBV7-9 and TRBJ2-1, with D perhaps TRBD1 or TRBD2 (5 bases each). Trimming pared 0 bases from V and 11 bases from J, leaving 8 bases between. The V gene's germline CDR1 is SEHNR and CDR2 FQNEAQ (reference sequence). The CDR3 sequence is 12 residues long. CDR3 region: CASSLAGEKQFF. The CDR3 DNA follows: TGTGCCAGCAGCTTAGCGGGGGAGAAGCAGTTCTTC.

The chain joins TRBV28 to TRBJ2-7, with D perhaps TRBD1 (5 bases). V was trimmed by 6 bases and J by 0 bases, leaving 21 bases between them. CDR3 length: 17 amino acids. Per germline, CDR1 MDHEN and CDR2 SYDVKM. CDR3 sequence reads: CASSLYTLRQNSYEQYF. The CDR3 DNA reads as TGTGCCAGCAGCCTATACACACTCAGACAGAACTCCTACGAGCAGTACTTC.

The CDR3 spells CASSVDLTHYYEQYF. CDR3 DNA sequence: TGTGCCAGCAGCGTCGACCTCACCCACTACTACGAGCAGTACTTC. V usage is TRBV9 and J usage is TRBJ2-7; D is unclear. The CDR3 sequence is 15 residues long. V was trimmed by 2 bases and J by 3 bases, leaving 15 bases between them. The germline CDR1 and CDR2 sequences are SGDLS and YYNGEE.

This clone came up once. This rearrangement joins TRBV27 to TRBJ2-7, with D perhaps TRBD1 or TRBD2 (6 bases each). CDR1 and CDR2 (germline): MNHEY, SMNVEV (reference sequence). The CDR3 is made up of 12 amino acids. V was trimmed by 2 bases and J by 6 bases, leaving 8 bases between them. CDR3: CASSLGGGEQYF. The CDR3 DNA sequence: TGTGCCAGCAGTTTAGGAGGGGGCGAGCAGTACTTC.

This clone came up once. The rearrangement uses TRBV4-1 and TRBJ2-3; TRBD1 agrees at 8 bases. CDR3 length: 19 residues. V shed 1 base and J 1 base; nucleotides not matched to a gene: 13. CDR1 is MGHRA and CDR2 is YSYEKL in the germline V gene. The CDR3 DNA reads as TGCGCCAGCAGCCAAGTTTACTTCCAGGGGGCTGGAGGCACAGATACGCAGTATTTT. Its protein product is CASSQVYFQGAGGTDTQYF.

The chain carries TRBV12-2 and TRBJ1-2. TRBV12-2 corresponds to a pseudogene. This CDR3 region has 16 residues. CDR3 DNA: TGTGCAAGTCGCCCCGGAGGAATTGGGACCTTTTCTGTCTACACCTTC. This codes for CASRPGGIGTFSVYTF.

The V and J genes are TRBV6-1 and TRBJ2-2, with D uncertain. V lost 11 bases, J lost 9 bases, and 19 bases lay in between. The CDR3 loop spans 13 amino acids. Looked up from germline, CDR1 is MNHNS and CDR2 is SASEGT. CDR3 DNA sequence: TGTGCCTCCCAAGGTCTGAGTACCCGGGAGCTGTTTTTT. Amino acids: CASQGLSTRELFF.

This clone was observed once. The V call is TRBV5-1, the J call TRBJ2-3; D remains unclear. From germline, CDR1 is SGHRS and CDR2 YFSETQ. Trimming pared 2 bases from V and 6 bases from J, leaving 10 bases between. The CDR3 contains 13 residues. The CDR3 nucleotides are TGCGCCAGCAGCTTCGCTTATTCCGATACGCAGTATTTT. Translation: CASSFAYSDTQYF.

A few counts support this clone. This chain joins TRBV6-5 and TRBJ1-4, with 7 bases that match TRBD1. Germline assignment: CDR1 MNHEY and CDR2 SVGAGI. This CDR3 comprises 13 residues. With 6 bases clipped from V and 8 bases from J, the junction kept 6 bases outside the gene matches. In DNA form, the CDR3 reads TGTGCCAGCAGCTCAGGGGGGGACGAAAAACTGTTTTTT. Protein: CASSSGGDEKLFF.